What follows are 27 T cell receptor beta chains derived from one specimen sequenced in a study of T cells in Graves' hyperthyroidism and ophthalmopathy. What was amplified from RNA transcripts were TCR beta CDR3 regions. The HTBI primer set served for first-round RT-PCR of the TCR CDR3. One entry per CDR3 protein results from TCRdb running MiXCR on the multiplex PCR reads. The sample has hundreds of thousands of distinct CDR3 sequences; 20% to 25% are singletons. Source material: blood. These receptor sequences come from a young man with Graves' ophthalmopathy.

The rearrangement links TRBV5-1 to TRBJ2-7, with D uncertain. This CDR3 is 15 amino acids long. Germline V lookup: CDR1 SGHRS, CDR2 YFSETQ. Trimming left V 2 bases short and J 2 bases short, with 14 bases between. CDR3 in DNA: TGCGCCAGCAGCTTTATACCAGAAGGTCCCTACGAGCAGTACTTC. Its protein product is CASSFIPEGPYEQYF.

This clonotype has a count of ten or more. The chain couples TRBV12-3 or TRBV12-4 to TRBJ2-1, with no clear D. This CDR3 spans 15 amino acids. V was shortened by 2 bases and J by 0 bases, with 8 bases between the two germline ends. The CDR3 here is CASSLRRSSYNEQFF. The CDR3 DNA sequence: TGTGCCAGCAGTTTACGTCGGAGCTCCTACAATGAGCAGTTCTTC.

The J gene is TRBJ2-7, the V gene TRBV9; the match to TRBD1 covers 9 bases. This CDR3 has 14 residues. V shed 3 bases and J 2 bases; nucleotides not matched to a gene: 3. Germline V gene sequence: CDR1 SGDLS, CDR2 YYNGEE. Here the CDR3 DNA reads TGTGCCAGCAGCGCGACAGGGGGAACCTACGAGCAGTACTTC. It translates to CASSATGGTYEQYF.

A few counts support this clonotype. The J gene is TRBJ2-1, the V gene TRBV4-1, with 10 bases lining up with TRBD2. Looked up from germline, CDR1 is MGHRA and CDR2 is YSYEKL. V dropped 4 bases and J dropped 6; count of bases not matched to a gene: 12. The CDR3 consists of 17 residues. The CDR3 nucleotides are TGCGCCAGCAGCCTAGCCCGAGCGGGAGGGCCGGGCAATGAGCAGTTCTTC. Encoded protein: CASSLARAGGPGNEQFF.

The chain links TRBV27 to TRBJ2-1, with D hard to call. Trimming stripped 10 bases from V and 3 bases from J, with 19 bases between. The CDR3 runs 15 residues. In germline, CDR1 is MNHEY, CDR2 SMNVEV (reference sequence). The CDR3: CATPPTPPRYNEQFF. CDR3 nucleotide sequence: TGTGCCACCCCCCCGACCCCCCCCCGCTACAATGAGCAGTTCTTC.

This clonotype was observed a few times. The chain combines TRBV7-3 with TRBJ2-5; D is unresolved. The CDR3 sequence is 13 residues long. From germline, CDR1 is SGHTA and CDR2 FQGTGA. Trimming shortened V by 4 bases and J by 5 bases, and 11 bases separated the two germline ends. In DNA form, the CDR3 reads TGTGCCAGCAGCTCCATCGATACTGAGACCCAGTACTTC. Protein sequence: CASSSIDTETQYF.

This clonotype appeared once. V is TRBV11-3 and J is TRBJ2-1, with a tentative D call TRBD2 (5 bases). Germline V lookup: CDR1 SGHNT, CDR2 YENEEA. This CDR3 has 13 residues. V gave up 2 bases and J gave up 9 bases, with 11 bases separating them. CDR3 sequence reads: CASSLSGGTEQFF. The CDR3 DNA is TGTGCCAGCAGCTTAAGTGGAGGCACTGAGCAGTTCTTC.

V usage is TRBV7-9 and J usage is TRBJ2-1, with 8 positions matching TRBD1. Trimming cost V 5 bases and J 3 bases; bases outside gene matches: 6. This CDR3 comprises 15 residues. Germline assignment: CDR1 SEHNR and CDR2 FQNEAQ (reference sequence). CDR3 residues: CASSRGTGGYNEQFF. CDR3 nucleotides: TGTGCCAGCAGCCGCGGCACAGGGGGCTACAATGAGCAGTTCTTC.

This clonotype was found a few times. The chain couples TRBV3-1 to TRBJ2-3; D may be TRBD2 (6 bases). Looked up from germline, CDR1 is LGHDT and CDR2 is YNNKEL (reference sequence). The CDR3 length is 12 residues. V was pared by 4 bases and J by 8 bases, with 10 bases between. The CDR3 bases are TGTGCCAGCAGCCGGGACTCAGGTACGCAGTATTTT. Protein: CASSRDSGTQYF.

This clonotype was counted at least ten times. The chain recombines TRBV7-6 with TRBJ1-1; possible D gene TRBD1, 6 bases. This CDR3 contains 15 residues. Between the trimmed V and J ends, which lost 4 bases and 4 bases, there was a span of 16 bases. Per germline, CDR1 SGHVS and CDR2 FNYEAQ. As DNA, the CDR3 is TGTGCCAGCAGCTCATTACAGGGCCGGGGCACTGAAGCTTTCTTT. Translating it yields CASSSLQGRGTEAFF. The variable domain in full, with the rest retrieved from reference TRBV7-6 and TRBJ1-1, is GAGVSQSPRYKVTKRGQDVALRCDPISGHVSLYWYRQALGQGPEFLTYFNYEAQQDKSGLPNDRFSAERPEGSISTLTIQRTEQRDSAMYRCASSSLQGRGTEAFFGQGTRLTVV.

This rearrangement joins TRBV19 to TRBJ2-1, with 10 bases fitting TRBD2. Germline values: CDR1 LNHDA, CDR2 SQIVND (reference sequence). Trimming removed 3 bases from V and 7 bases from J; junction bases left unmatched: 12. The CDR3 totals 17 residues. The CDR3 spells CASSIPQYGSGRNEQFF. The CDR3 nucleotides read TGTGCCAGTAGTATTCCCCAGTATGGTAGCGGGAGGAATGAGCAGTTCTTC.

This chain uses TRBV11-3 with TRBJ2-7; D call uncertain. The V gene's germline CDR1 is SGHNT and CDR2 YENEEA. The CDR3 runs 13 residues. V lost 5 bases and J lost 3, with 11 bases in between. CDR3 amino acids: CASSDRLNYEQYF. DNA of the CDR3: TGTGCCAGCAGCGACCGACTCAACTACGAGCAGTACTTC.

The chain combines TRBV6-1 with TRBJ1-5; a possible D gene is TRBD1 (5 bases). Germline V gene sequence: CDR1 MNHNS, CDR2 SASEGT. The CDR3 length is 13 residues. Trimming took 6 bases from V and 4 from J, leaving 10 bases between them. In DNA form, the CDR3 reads TGTGCCAGCAGCATGGGACTAAATCAGCCCCAGCATTTT. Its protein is CASSMGLNQPQHF.

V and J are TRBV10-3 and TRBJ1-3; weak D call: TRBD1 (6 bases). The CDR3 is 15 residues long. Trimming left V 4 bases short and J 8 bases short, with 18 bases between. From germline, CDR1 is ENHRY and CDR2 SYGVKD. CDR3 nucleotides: TGTGCCATCAGTGGCGGACAGTCCATCTCGGACACCATATATTTT. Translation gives CAISGGQSISDTIYF.

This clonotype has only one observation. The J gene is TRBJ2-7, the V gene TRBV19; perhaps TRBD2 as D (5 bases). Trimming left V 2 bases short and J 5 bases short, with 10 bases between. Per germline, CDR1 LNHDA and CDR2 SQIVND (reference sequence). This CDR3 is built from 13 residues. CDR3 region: CASSINPGDEQYF. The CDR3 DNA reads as TGTGCCAGTAGTATAAACCCCGGGGACGAGCAGTACTTC.

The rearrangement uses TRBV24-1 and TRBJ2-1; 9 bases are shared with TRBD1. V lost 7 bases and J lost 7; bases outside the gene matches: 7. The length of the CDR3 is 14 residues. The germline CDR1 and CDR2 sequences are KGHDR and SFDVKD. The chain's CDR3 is CATSGTGTTNEQFF. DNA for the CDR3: TGTGCCACCAGCGGGACAGGGACTACAAATGAGCAGTTCTTC.

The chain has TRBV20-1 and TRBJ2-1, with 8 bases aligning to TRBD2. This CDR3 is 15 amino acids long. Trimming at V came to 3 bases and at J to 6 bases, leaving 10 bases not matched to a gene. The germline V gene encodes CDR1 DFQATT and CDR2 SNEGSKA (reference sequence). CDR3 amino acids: CSASVPTSGLNEQFF. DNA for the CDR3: TGCAGTGCTAGTGTTCCAACTAGCGGCCTCAATGAGCAGTTCTTC.

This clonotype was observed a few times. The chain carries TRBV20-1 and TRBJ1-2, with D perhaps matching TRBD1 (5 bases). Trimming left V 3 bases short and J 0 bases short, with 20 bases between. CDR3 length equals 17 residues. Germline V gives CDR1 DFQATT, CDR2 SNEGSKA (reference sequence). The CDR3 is CSASTTKGTDSNYGYTF. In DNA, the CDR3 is TGCAGTGCTAGTACGACTAAAGGGACGGATTCTAACTATGGCTACACCTTC.

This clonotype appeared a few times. CDR3 in DNA: TGTGCCAGCAGTTTACCACCCGGGGCTAGGCAGTACTTC. Translation: CASSLPPGARQYF. The rearrangement joins TRBV28 to TRBJ2-7; D possibly matches TRBD1 or TRBD2 (5 bases each). The germline V gene encodes CDR1 MDHEN and CDR2 SYDVKM. The CDR3 consists of 13 residues. V was pared by 2 bases and J by 9 bases, with 14 bases between.

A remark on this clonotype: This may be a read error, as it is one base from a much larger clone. Here the CDR3 DNA reads TGTGCCGGCAGCTTAGGCGGAGACGAGCAGTACTTC. This sequence encodes CAGSLGGDEQYF. V is TRBV11-2 and J is TRBJ2-7; D gene ambiguous. CDR1 and CDR2 from the germline V gene are SGHAT and FQNNGV. There are 12 residues in the CDR3.

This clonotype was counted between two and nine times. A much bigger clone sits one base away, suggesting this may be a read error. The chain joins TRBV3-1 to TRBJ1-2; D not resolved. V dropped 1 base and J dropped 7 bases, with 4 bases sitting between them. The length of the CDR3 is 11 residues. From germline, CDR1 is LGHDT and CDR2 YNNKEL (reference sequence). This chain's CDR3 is CASSQVSGYTF. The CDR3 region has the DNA TGTGCCAGCAGCCAAGTAAGTGGCTACACCTTC.

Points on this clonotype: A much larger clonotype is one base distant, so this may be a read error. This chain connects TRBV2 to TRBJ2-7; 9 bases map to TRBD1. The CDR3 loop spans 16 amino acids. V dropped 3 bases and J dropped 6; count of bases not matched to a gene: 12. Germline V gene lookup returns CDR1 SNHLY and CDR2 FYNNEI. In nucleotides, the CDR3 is TGTGCCAGCAGTGAGCCCGGGACAGGGTCCCTTCTCGAGCAGTACTTC. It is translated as CASSEPGTGSLLEQYF.

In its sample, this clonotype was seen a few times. The CDR3 DNA reads TGTGCCAGCAGTTCCCCGGGACAGGGAAATGGCGGGCAGTACTTC. Protein product: CASSSPGQGNGGQYF. The chain employs TRBV28 and TRBJ2-7; the match to TRBD1 covers 9 bases. V was clipped by 4 bases and J by 9 bases; unmatched bases: 13. From germline, CDR1 is MDHEN and CDR2 SYDVKM. CDR3 length: 15 amino acids. Full variable domain (outside the CDR3, taken from reference TRBV28 and TRBJ2-7): DVKVTQSSRYLVKRTGEKVFLECVQDMDHENMFWYRQDPGLGLRLIYFSYDVKMKEKGDIPEGYSVSREKKERFSLILESASTNQTSMYLCASSSPGQGNGGQYFGPGTRLTVT.

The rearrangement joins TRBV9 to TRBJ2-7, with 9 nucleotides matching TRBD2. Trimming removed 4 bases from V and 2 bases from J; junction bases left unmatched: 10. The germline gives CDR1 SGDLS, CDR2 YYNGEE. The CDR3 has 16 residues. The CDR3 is CASSPPGGRGAYEQYF. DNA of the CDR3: TGTGCCAGCAGCCCGCCAGGCGGGAGGGGGGCCTACGAGCAGTACTTC.

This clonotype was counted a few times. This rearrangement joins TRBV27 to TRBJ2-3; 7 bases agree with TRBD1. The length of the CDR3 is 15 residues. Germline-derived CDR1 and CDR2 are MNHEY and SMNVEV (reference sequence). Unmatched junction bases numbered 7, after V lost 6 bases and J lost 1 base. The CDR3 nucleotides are TGTGCCAGCAGAACCCCCGGACAGGGCACAGATACGCAGTATTTT. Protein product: CASRTPGQGTDTQYF.

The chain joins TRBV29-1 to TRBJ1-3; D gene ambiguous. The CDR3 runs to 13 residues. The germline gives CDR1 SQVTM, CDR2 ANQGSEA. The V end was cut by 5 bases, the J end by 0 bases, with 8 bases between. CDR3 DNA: TGCAGCGTTAGAGAACACTCTGGAAACACCATATATTTT. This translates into CSVREHSGNTIYF.

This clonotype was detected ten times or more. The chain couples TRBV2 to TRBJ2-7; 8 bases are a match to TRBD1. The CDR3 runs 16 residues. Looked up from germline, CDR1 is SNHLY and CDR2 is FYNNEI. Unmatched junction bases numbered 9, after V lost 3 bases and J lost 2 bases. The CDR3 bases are TGTGCCAGCAGTGACGCGGCCGGACAGGGTGCCTACGAGCAGTACTTC. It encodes CASSDAAGQGAYEQYF.